The 6 T cell receptor beta chains presented below share a single source sample, sequenced in a study of T cell clonality in common variable immunodeficiency. Using immunoSEQ multiplex PCR, the repertoire was profiled, and TCRdb retains in-frame clones only, with some absent. The sample has over 55,000 clones, none seen only once. Sequencing was carried out using peripheral blood mononuclear cells. Receptors originate from a person aged 18 to 69 in good health.

At least ten counts were recorded for this clone. The sequenced fragment ends 3 residues before the CDR3 boundary, so the rest is inferred from the germline J gene. The chain joins TRBV11-2 to TRBJ2-2; 10 bases are shared with TRBD2. Germline V gives CDR1 SGHAT, CDR2 FQNNGV. The CDR3 is 15 amino acids. Losses at the gene ends were 5 bases for V and 7 bases for J; bases not matched to a gene: 7. Partial CDR3 DNA: TGTGCCAGCAGCCTCGTAGCGGGAGGCAACGGGGAG. Its protein product is CASSLVAGGNGE. The full CDR3 sequence reads CASSLVAGGNGELFF.

There are many counts of this clone. Partial CDR3 DNA: TGTGCCAGCAGCGTGGGACTAGCTGCCCCAGATACG. Translated: CASSVGLAAPDT. The CDR3 in its entirety is CASSVGLAAPDTQYF. The chain joins TRBV5-4 to TRBJ2-3; 9 bases are a match to TRBD2. The CDR3 end is not reached by the read, which stops 3 residues before it; the germline J gene fills it in. Germline CDR1 SGHNT, CDR2 YYREEE (reference sequence). Losses at the gene ends were 4 bases for V and 4 bases for J; bases not matched to a gene: 7. The CDR3 is 15 residues long.

There are many counts of this clone. Read sequence stops 3 residues before the CDR3 end, and the germline J gene provides the missing end. The chain couples TRBV6-2 or TRBV6-3 to TRBJ2-1, with D tentatively TRBD2 (5 bases). Per germline, CDR1 MNHEY and CDR2 SVGEGT. Trimming took 5 bases from V and 4 from J, leaving 6 bases between them. The CDR3 contains 12 residues. CDR3 DNA, as far as it was read: TGTGCCAGCAGTCCGGGGTACAATGAG. Translated, it gives CASSPGYNE. The full CDR3 is CASSPGYNEQFF.

This clone appeared many times. The sequenced fragment ends 3 residues before the CDR3 boundary, so the rest is inferred from the germline J gene. This chain joins TRBV28 and TRBJ2-2, with a possible D match to TRBD1 (6 bases). V lost 6 bases, J lost 0 bases, and 17 bases lay in between. The CDR3 extends over 17 amino acids. The germline CDR1 and CDR2 sequences are MDHEN and SYDVKM. The DNA read from the CDR3 is TGTGCCAGCAGGGGGACATGGGCAACCTCGAACACCGGGGAG. Protein: CASRGTWATSNTGE. From start to end, the CDR3 is CASRGTWATSNTGELFF.

This clone was detected many times. The read ends 3 residues early relative to the CDR3; the germline J gene fills the gap. The V and J genes are TRBV18 and TRBJ2-7; the D gene is possibly TRBD1 (6 bases). In germline, CDR1 is KGHSH, CDR2 LQKENI. The V and J ends lost 6 bases and 2 bases respectively, with 11 bases between them. The CDR3 contains 13 residues. The CDR3 reads CASSGDTTYEQYF. The CDR3 bases that were read are TGTGCCAGCTCGGGGGACACCACCTACGAG.

About this clone: The read ends 3 residues early relative to the CDR3; the germline J gene fills the gap. V and J are TRBV7-9 and TRBJ1-1, with D perhaps TRBD1 (6 bases). This CDR3 has 15 residues. Germline assignment: CDR1 SEHNR and CDR2 FQNEAQ (reference sequence). Trimming left V 5 bases short and J 1 base short, with 14 bases between. The CDR3 reads CASSTLQGWNTEAFF. CDR3 bases read: TGTGCCAGCAGCACACTACAGGGATGGAACACTGAA.